The 27 T cell receptor beta chains in this list originate from one sample, sequenced in a study of blood T cell repertoires in COVID-19. The data were produced by immunoSEQ multiplex PCR, yet TCRdb's version contains in-frame clones alone and is incomplete. The sample yields more than 250,000 clones, approximately 85% seen once. Sequences were obtained from peripheral blood. The receptors here all came from a man between 50 and 59 years old with active or convalescent COVID-19.

The rearrangement uses TRBV3-1 (or the pseudogene TRBV3-2) and TRBJ1-1, with D uncertain. Germline V gene sequence: CDR1 LGHDT, CDR2 YNNKEL (reference sequence). The V and J ends lost 0 bases and 4 bases respectively, with 12 bases between them. This CDR3 is 15 amino acids long. The CDR3, as DNA: TGTGCCAGCAGCCAAGATCTAAGTACGAGCACTGAAGCTTTCTTT. This encodes CASSQDLSTSTEAFF.

This chain connects TRBV6-5 to TRBJ1-1; possibly TRBD1 for D (6 bases). Per the germline V gene, CDR1 is MNHEY and CDR2 is SVGAGI. This CDR3 has 14 amino acids. Between the trimmed V and J ends, which lost 8 bases and 5 bases, there was a span of 18 bases. CDR3 sequence: CASGNRGRGTEAFF. The CDR3 region has the DNA TGTGCCAGCGGTAACCGGGGCAGGGGTACTGAAGCTTTCTTT.

About this clone itself: Other DNA sequences in this sample translate to the same CDR3. The chain joins TRBV9 to TRBJ2-1; 7 nucleotides agree with TRBD2. The CDR3 is 16 amino acids. V trimming: 0 bases; J trimming: 4 bases; junction bases outside the gene matches: 7. The germline CDR1 and CDR2 sequences are SGDLS and YYNGEE. The CDR3 reads CASSVEASGPYNEQFF. CDR3 sequence (DNA): TGTGCCAGCAGCGTAGAGGCTAGCGGTCCATACAATGAGCAGTTCTTC.

The rearrangement links TRBV6-5 to TRBJ1-1; 9 nucleotides line up with TRBD1. CDR1 and CDR2 from the germline V gene are MNHEY and SVGAGI. The CDR3 has 15 amino acids. The junction had 8 bases not matched to a gene; V was cut back by 6 bases and J by 3 bases. CDR3 region: CASRLNRGRDTEAFF. CDR3 DNA sequence: TGTGCCAGCAGGCTGAACAGGGGGCGCGACACTGAAGCTTTCTTT.

V usage is TRBV5-1 and J usage is TRBJ2-3; possible D gene TRBD2, 6 bases. This CDR3 spans 12 amino acids. The germline V gene has CDR1 SGHRS and CDR2 YFSETQ. The V end was cut by 2 bases, the J end by 12 bases, with 13 bases between. DNA of the CDR3: TGCGCCAGCAGCTTTGATCCGGGACTTCAGTATTTT. Protein product: CASSFDPGLQYF.

V is TRBV5-5 and J is TRBJ1-5; D is possibly TRBD1 (6 bases). V was trimmed by 2 bases and J by 5 bases, leaving 14 bases between them. The CDR3 has 15 amino acids. The germline V gene has CDR1 SGHKS and CDR2 YYEKEE (reference sequence). The CDR3 DNA follows: TGTGCCAGCAGCTTAGGACAGATTCTTCATCAGCCCCAGCATTTT. Amino acid sequence: CASSLGQILHQPQHF.

V and J are TRBV3-1 (or the pseudogene TRBV3-2) and TRBJ2-1; D is undetermined. The V gene lost 4 bases and the J gene lost 4 bases, with 11 bases spanning the gap. This CDR3 region has 14 residues. The germline V gene has CDR1 LGHDT and CDR2 YNNKEL (reference sequence). The CDR3 protein is CASSLQQSYNEQFF. The CDR3 nucleotides are TGTGCCAGCAGCCTCCAACAGTCTTACAATGAGCAGTTCTTC.

The chain combines TRBV7-8 with TRBJ2-7, with 7 bases identical to TRBD2. Germline assignment: CDR1 SGHVS and CDR2 FQNEAQ. Trimming removed 5 bases from V and 0 bases from J; junction bases left unmatched: 10. This CDR3 comprises 16 residues. DNA of the CDR3: TGTGCCAGCAGCCGACCTAGCGGAGGGTCCTCCTACGAGCAGTACTTC. This sequence encodes CASSRPSGGSSYEQYF. Full variable domain (rest looked up from reference TRBV7-8 and TRBJ2-7): GAGVSQSPRYKVAKRGQDVALRCDPISGHVSLFWYQQALGQGPEFLTYFQNEAQLDKSGLPSDRFFAERPEGSVSTLKIQRTQQEDSAVYLCASSRPSGGSSYEQYFGPGTRLTVT.

The chain links TRBV29-1 to TRBJ1-2, with D maybe TRBD1 (5 bases). Germline V CDR1 and CDR2: SQVTM, ANQGSEA. Trimming removed 6 bases from V and 8 bases from J, with 19 bases in between. The CDR3 sequence is 13 residues long. CDR3 amino acids: CSVMTDPAVGYTF. As DNA, the CDR3 is TGCAGCGTAATGACAGATCCGGCTGTCGGCTACACCTTC.

This chain joins TRBV11-2 and TRBJ1-6; D is undetermined. The CDR3 spans 15 residues. Trimming took off 2 bases at V and 10 bases at J, with 15 bases between the two ends. Germline loops: CDR1 SGHAT, CDR2 FQNNGV. DNA of the CDR3: TGTGCCAGCAGCTTATCAGGTGGCAGAATCTCACCCCTCCACTTT. Its translation is CASSLSGGRISPLHF. Combining the CDR3 with reference TRBV11-2 and TRBJ1-6 gives the whole variable domain EAGVAQSPRYKIIEKRQSVAFWCNPISGHATLYWYQQILGQGPKLLIQFQNNGVVDDSQLPKDRFSAERLKGVDSTLKIQPAKLEDSAVYLCASSLSGGRISPLHFGNGTRLTVT.

The chain recombines TRBV30 with TRBJ1-3; D uncertain. Germline V CDR1 and CDR2: GTSNPN, SVGIG (reference sequence). The CDR3 totals 12 residues. Trimming left V 2 bases short and J 4 bases short, with 6 bases between. The CDR3 loop is CAWSPGGNTIYF. DNA for the CDR3: TGTGCCTGGAGTCCGGGGGGAAACACCATATATTTT.

The chain uses TRBV4-1 and TRBJ2-1, with 8 positions matching TRBD1. Germline CDR1 reads MGHRA; CDR2 reads YSYEKL. Losses at the gene ends were 4 bases for V and 8 bases for J; bases not matched to a gene: 7. This CDR3 is built from 14 residues. The CDR3 sequence: CASSRPDRGYEQFF. The CDR3, as DNA: TGCGCCAGCAGCCGCCCTGACAGGGGCTATGAGCAGTTCTTC.

The chain is built from TRBV19 and TRBJ1-1; TRBD1 aligns across 8 bases. Germline V gene lookup returns CDR1 LNHDA and CDR2 SQIVND (reference sequence). Trimming took 4 bases from V and 1 from J; bases not matched to a gene: 5. This CDR3 is 15 amino acids long. In DNA, the CDR3 is TGTGCCAGTAGTAAGTCAGGGGGCCGGAACACTGAAGCTTTCTTT. It specifies CASSKSGGRNTEAFF.

The rearrangement links TRBV3-1 (or the pseudogene TRBV3-2) to TRBJ2-3; 7 bases match TRBD1. CDR3 length: 19 amino acids. Germline CDR1 and CDR2: LGHDT and YNNKEL (reference sequence). V lost 0 bases, J lost 2 bases, and 14 bases stayed unmatched. This CDR3 reads CASSQDPPPQGNDTDTQYF. DNA for the CDR3: TGTGCCAGCAGCCAAGATCCCCCTCCACAGGGGAACGACACAGATACGCAGTATTTT.

The rearrangement links TRBV28 to TRBJ2-3; 8 nucleotides match TRBD2. There are 15 residues in the CDR3. Looked up from germline, CDR1 is MDHEN and CDR2 is SYDVKM. The trim removed 10 bases at V and 8 bases at J, leaving 17 bases unmatched. The CDR3 is CAIREGLLGSGTQYF. DNA for the CDR3: TGTGCCATACGGGAGGGCCTGTTAGGATCGGGTACGCAGTATTTT.

The chain is built from TRBV5-1 and TRBJ2-5; D is ambiguous. Germline loops: CDR1 SGHRS, CDR2 YFSETQ. This CDR3 is 13 amino acids long. The V end was cut by 1 base, the J end by 1 base, with 5 bases between. CDR3 protein: CASSLTTQETQYF. The CDR3 DNA sequence: TGCGCCAGCAGCTTGACAACCCAAGAGACCCAGTACTTC.

V is TRBV11-3 and J is TRBJ1-2; weak D call: TRBD1 (5 bases). Germline V lookup: CDR1 SGHNT, CDR2 YENEEA. The CDR3 sequence is 12 residues long. With 2 bases removed from V and 8 bases from J, the gap between germline ends came to 9 bases. The DNA of the CDR3 is TGTGCCAGCAGCTTACGGAGGGGAGGCTACACCTTC. Amino acid sequence: CASSLRRGGYTF.

As DNA, the CDR3 is TGTGCCATCAGTAGTCAGGGCGGCTATGGCTACACCTTC. Encoded protein: CAISSQGGYGYTF. The chain combines TRBV10-3 with TRBJ1-2, with D perhaps matching TRBD1 (5 bases). V lost 5 bases, J lost 4 bases, and 11 bases lay in between. In germline, CDR1 is ENHRY, CDR2 SYGVKD. The CDR3 is made up of 13 amino acids.

The CDR3 sequence: CASSLAGPSYEQYF. In nucleotides, the CDR3 is TGTGCCAGCAGCTTAGCGGGCCCCTCCTACGAGCAGTACTTC. This chain connects TRBV6-5 to TRBJ2-7; 7 bases are shared with TRBD2. Per germline, CDR1 MNHEY and CDR2 SVGAGI. J was trimmed by 0 bases and V by 6 bases; bases with no gene match: 5. CDR3 length: 14 amino acids.

The rearrangement joins TRBV9 to TRBJ2-3; 7 nucleotides line up with TRBD2. V shed 0 bases and J 4 bases; nucleotides not matched to a gene: 5. Germline CDR1 is SGDLS and CDR2 is YYNGEE. The CDR3 length is 15 residues. The DNA for the CDR3 is TGTGCCAGCAGCGTAGTTGGAGCGGGATCAGATACGCAGTATTTT. Its translation: CASSVVGAGSDTQYF.

This clone was counted once. Here the CDR3 reads CASSLQSGKYNEQFF. Here the CDR3 DNA reads TGTGCCAGCAGCCTTCAAAGTGGCAAATACAATGAGCAGTTCTTC. V is TRBV3-1 (or the pseudogene TRBV3-2) and J is TRBJ2-1; D uncertain. Germline CDR1 is LGHDT and CDR2 is YNNKEL (reference sequence). This CDR3 is built from 15 residues. V lost 4 bases and J lost 4, with 14 bases in between.

J is TRBJ1-2 and V is TRBV6-6, with a possible D match to TRBD1 (5 bases). Trimming stripped 7 bases from V and 6 bases from J, with 15 bases between. This CDR3 is built from 13 residues. The germline CDR1 and CDR2 sequences are MNHNY and SVGAGI (reference sequence). CDR3 sequence: CASTSGTSHGYTF. CDR3 bases: TGTGCCAGCACCAGCGGGACCTCTCATGGCTACACCTTC.

The rearrangement uses TRBV21-1 and TRBJ1-6; no DNA check was done on the table's D call, TRBD1. TRBV21-1 is marked as a pseudogene. The CDR3 is 18 residues long. CDR3 sequence: CASSRPVHGDRGNSPLHF. The CDR3 DNA sequence: TGTGCCAGCAGCAGGCCGGTTCACGGGGACAGGGGAAATTCACCCCTCCACTTT.

The J gene is TRBJ1-1, the V gene TRBV2; 9 nucleotides agree with TRBD1. This CDR3 region has 18 residues. Germline V CDR1 and CDR2: SNHLY, FYNNEI. Trimming at V came to 2 bases and at J to 5 bases, leaving 15 bases not matched to a gene. The CDR3 reads CASSEFRGQGGQGTEAFF. CDR3 nucleotide sequence: TGTGCCAGCAGTGAATTTCGGGGACAGGGCGGCCAGGGGACTGAAGCTTTCTTT.

The CDR3 nucleotides read TGTGCCAGCAGCAAAGGGGCCTGGACAGGGGGCACTGAAGCTTTCTTT. Its protein is CASSKGAWTGGTEAFF. The genes are TRBV3-1 (or the pseudogene TRBV3-2) and TRBJ1-1, with TRBD1 matching over 10 bases. This CDR3 is 16 amino acids long. The germline V gene has CDR1 LGHDT and CDR2 YNNKEL (reference sequence). Trimming cost V 5 bases and J 4 bases; bases outside gene matches: 10.

The J gene is TRBJ1-2, the V gene TRBV30, with a possible D match to TRBD1 (5 bases). With 2 bases removed from V and 3 bases from J, the gap between germline ends came to 16 bases. CDR1 is GTSNPN and CDR2 is SVGIG in the germline V gene (reference sequence). This CDR3 has 15 amino acids. This chain's CDR3 is CAWSIGRGAHYGYTF. The CDR3 DNA follows: TGTGCCTGGAGTATCGGGAGGGGCGCCCACTATGGCTACACCTTC.

As concerns this clone: Other nucleotide sequences from this sample produce the same CDR3. This chain joins TRBV6-5 and TRBJ2-5; 12 nucleotides line up with TRBD2. Germline CDR1 reads MNHEY; CDR2 reads SVGAGI. There are 14 residues in the CDR3. V lost 5 bases to trimming and J lost 5 bases; unmatched junction nucleotides: 3. The CDR3 region is CASSLAGGRETQYF. CDR3 nucleotides: TGTGCCAGCAGTCTAGCGGGAGGGAGGGAGACCCAGTACTTC.